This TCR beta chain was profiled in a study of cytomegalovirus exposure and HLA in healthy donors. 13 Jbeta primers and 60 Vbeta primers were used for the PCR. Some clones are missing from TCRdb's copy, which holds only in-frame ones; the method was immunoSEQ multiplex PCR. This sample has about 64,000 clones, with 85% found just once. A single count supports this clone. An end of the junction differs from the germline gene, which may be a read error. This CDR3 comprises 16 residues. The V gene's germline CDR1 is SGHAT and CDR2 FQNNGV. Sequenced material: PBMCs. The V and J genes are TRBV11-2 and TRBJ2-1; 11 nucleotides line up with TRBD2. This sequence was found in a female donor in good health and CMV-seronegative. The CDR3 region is CASSLAGGPSYNEQFF. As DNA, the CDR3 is TGTGCCAGCAGTTTAGCGGGGGGGCCCTCCTACAATGAGCAGTTCTTC.